The 26 T cell receptor beta chains listed next were all sequenced from one sample in a study of blood T cell dynamics during melanoma immunotherapy. Stated time point: week 3, after first cycle of checkpoint inhibitor. The protocol was immunoSEQ multiplex PCR, while the TCRdb copy is restricted to in-frame clones and leaves out a portion. The sample lists over 10,000 clones, about 90% seen once, with roughly 0.18% in the top ten. The input for sequencing was effector memory CD8+ T cells from blood, taken from a patient treated with checkpoint blockade. The source is a human donor with melanoma.

The V call is TRBV11-2, the J call TRBJ2-1; D may be TRBD1 or TRBD2 (5 bases each). The CDR3 is 12 amino acids. V lost 5 bases and J lost 8, with 10 bases in between. The V gene's germline CDR1 is SGHAT and CDR2 FQNNGV. The CDR3 DNA follows: TGTGCCAGCAGCCAGGGAGCCTATGAGCAGTTCTTC. Amino acids: CASSQGAYEQFF.

V usage is TRBV29-1 and J usage is TRBJ2-1, with 10 bases identical to TRBD2. The CDR3 has 18 amino acids. The germline V gene has CDR1 SQVTM and CDR2 ANQGSEA. The junction had 19 bases not matched to a gene; V was cut back by 3 bases and J by 8 bases. CDR3 DNA: TGCAGCGTTGAGTTGGGGGCTAGCGGGAGAGTTCTTTTCGATGAGCAGTTCTTC. It is translated as CSVELGASGRVLFDEQFF.

The chain carries TRBV2 and TRBJ2-4; TRBD1 is a possible D gene (5 bases). Germline values: CDR1 SNHLY, CDR2 FYNNEI. Trimming took 3 bases from V and 7 from J, leaving 22 bases between them. The CDR3 is 17 residues long. CDR3 loop: CASSDAGQGLSVNIQYF. In DNA, the CDR3 is TGTGCCAGCAGTGACGCTGGGCAGGGTCTTTCTGTCAACATTCAGTACTTC.

The V call is TRBV27, the J call TRBJ2-7; D uncertain. Germline V gene lookup returns CDR1 MNHEY and CDR2 SMNVEV (reference sequence). The CDR3 runs to 13 residues. V lost 4 bases, J lost 4 bases, and 11 bases lay in between. The CDR3 here is CASSYPLTYEQYF. CDR3 DNA: TGTGCCAGCAGTTACCCACTTACGTACGAGCAGTACTTC.

This rearrangement joins TRBV2 to TRBJ1-4; D may be TRBD1 (6 bases). V lost 4 bases, J lost 0 bases, and 15 bases lay in between. The germline V gene has CDR1 SNHLY and CDR2 FYNNEI. This CDR3 has 17 residues. CDR3 residues: CASSVRGPRATNEKLFF. Here the CDR3 DNA reads TGTGCCAGCAGTGTCAGGGGACCCAGAGCAACTAATGAAAAACTGTTTTTT.

The chain employs TRBV6-1 and TRBJ1-1, with 7 positions matching TRBD1. Germline loops: CDR1 MNHNS, CDR2 SASEGT. Trimming cost V 6 bases and J 6 bases; bases outside gene matches: 7. The CDR3 is made up of 13 amino acids. Here the CDR3 reads CASRDSGQPEAFF. The CDR3 DNA follows: TGTGCCAGCAGGGACTCGGGACAGCCTGAAGCTTTCTTT.

In DNA, the CDR3 is TGTGCCAGCAGCCCTTCTACCGGGGAGCTGTTTTTT. Protein: CASSPSTGELFF. The V and J genes are TRBV11-2 and TRBJ2-2; D not certain. Trimming cost V 5 bases and J 5 bases, with 6 bases left between them. This CDR3 comprises 12 residues. CDR1 is SGHAT and CDR2 is FQNNGV in the germline V gene. Based on the CDR3 plus reference TRBV11-2 and TRBJ2-2, the full variable domain is EAGVAQSPRYKIIEKRQSVAFWCNPISGHATLYWYQQILGQGPKLLIQFQNNGVVDDSQLPKDRFSAERLKGVDSTLKIQPAKLEDSAVYLCASSPSTGELFFGEGSRLTVL.

The V and J genes are TRBV11-2 and TRBJ2-5; D is perhaps TRBD2 (5 bases). The CDR3 is made up of 16 amino acids. Germline V CDR1 and CDR2: SGHAT, FQNNGV. Trimming removed 3 bases from V and 5 bases from J, with 19 bases in between. The CDR3 loop reads CASSFSSLNGVETQYF. For the CDR3, the DNA is TGTGCCAGCAGCTTCTCCTCTCTCAACGGGGTGGAGACCCAGTACTTC.

The gene calls are TRBV29-1 and TRBJ2-3, with D possibly being TRBD2 (6 bases). The CDR3 runs 15 residues. The V and J ends lost 2 bases and 3 bases respectively, with 15 bases between them. The germline CDR1 and CDR2 sequences are SQVTM and ANQGSEA. The chain's CDR3 is CSVELLRGITDTQYF. The CDR3 coding sequence is TGCAGCGTTGAACTATTACGGGGGATTACAGATACGCAGTATTTT.

V is TRBV7-9 and J is TRBJ2-1; TRBD1 or TRBD2 may be the D gene (5 bases each). V gave up 5 bases and J gave up 9 bases, with 11 bases separating them. This CDR3 region has 12 residues. Germline V lookup: CDR1 SEHNR, CDR2 FQNEAQ (reference sequence). The CDR3 sequence: CASSPGPAEQFF. CDR3 DNA sequence: TGTGCCAGCAGCCCGGGGCCCGCTGAGCAGTTCTTC.

This chain's CDR3 is CASSQGRGLQPQHF. The CDR3 nucleotides are TGCGCCAGCAGCCAAGGGAGGGGGCTTCAGCCCCAGCATTTT. The V call is TRBV4-1, the J call TRBJ1-5, with TRBD1 matching 7 bases. Trimming at V came to 1 base and at J to 6 bases, leaving 3 bases not matched to a gene. This CDR3 has 14 amino acids. CDR1 and CDR2 from the germline V gene are MGHRA and YSYEKL.

This chain uses TRBV5-1 with TRBJ1-1; 11 nucleotides align to TRBD1. This CDR3 spans 14 amino acids. With 5 bases clipped from V and 2 bases from J, the junction kept 2 bases outside the gene matches. The germline CDR1 and CDR2 sequences are SGHRS and YFSETQ. CDR3 residues: CASSWTGGNTEAFF. CDR3 DNA: TGCGCCAGCAGTTGGACAGGGGGCAACACTGAAGCTTTCTTT.

This clone has just one count. The chain links TRBV25-1 to TRBJ2-5; no reliable D call. The J call is in doubt because the DNA end fits TRBJ2-7 better. The CDR3 is made up of 15 amino acids. CDR1 MGHDK and CDR2 SYGVNS come from the germline V gene. This CDR3 reads CASSLPSSLPYEQYF. The CDR3 nucleotides are TGTGCCAGCAGCCTCCCCAGCAGTCTCCCCTACGAGCAGTACTTC.

The chain links TRBV7-9 to TRBJ2-1; TRBD1 matches at 7 bases. V trimming: 5 bases; J trimming: 1 base; junction bases outside the gene matches: 5. There are 15 residues in the CDR3. Germline V lookup: CDR1 SEHNR, CDR2 FQNEAQ (reference sequence). CDR3: CASSRPGGSYNEQFF. The DNA of the CDR3 is TGTGCCAGCAGCCGCCCAGGGGGATCCTACAATGAGCAGTTCTTC.

The J gene is TRBJ2-7, the V gene TRBV7-8; possibly TRBD1 or TRBD2 for D (5 bases each). The length of the CDR3 is 14 residues. Between the trimmed V and J ends, which lost 2 bases and 7 bases, there was a span of 15 bases. From germline, CDR1 is SGHVS and CDR2 FQNEAQ. The CDR3 protein is CASSLIYGAWEQYF. For the CDR3, the DNA is TGTGCCAGCAGCTTAATTTACGGGGCCTGGGAGCAGTACTTC.

The chain carries TRBV5-1 and TRBJ2-1, with a possible D match to TRBD1 (5 bases). Germline V gene lookup returns CDR1 SGHRS and CDR2 YFSETQ. Trimming took off 0 bases at V and 10 bases at J, with 5 bases between the two ends. CDR3 length: 11 residues. Here the CDR3 DNA reads TGCGCCAGCAGCTTGGACAGGGAGCAGTTCTTC. It yields the protein CASSLDREQFF. Based on the CDR3 plus reference TRBV5-1 and TRBJ2-1, the full variable domain is KAGVTQTPRYLIKTRGQQVTLSCSPISGHRSVSWYQQTPGQGLQFLFEYFSETQRNKGNFPGRFSGRQFSNSRSEMNVSTLELGDSALYLCASSLDREQFFGPGTRLTVL.

This clone turned up a few times. The chain employs TRBV7-9 and TRBJ2-1; D might be TRBD1 (6 bases). The germline V gene has CDR1 SEHNR and CDR2 FQNEAQ (reference sequence). The CDR3 is 15 residues long. V was cut by 6 bases and J by 2 bases, with 14 bases left in between. The CDR3 loop reads CASRTTGSAYNEQFF. CDR3 nucleotide sequence: TGTGCCAGCAGGACCACAGGGAGCGCCTACAATGAGCAGTTCTTC.

The chain is built from TRBV6-5 and TRBJ2-2, with 8 positions matching TRBD1. Looked up from germline, CDR1 is MNHEY and CDR2 is SVGAGI. This CDR3 contains 15 residues. V trimming: 5 bases; J trimming: 4 bases; junction bases outside the gene matches: 6. This CDR3 reads CASSTDTGGTGELFF. CDR3 bases: TGTGCCAGCAGTACAGACACAGGGGGCACCGGGGAGCTGTTTTTT.

V usage is TRBV9 and J usage is TRBJ1-2; D is uncertain. The CDR3 is 14 residues long. The germline CDR1 and CDR2 sequences are SGDLS and YYNGEE. V was shortened by 6 bases and J by 2 bases, with 14 bases between the two germline ends. The CDR3 region has the DNA TGTGCCAGCACCGCCTCAGGCGGGAACTATGGCTACACCTTC. It encodes CASTASGGNYGYTF.

The genes are TRBV28 and TRBJ1-1; D is uncertain. CDR1 is MDHEN and CDR2 is SYDVKM in the germline V gene. V was clipped by 4 bases and J by 7 bases, with 10 bases between them. The CDR3 runs 12 residues. CDR3 nucleotide sequence: TGTGCCAGCAGTTCACCGGCGATTGAAGCTTTCTTT. Its protein product is CASSSPAIEAFF.

This clone was counted a single time. The chain links TRBV28 to TRBJ2-1; tentatively, D is TRBD2 (6 bases). Looked up from germline, CDR1 is MDHEN and CDR2 is SYDVKM. The CDR3 spans 15 residues. V gave up 5 bases and J gave up 5 bases, with 16 bases separating them. The CDR3 spells CASSGREPLNNEQFF. CDR3 DNA: TGTGCCAGCAGTGGTCGGGAGCCCCTCAACAATGAGCAGTTCTTC.

The chain links TRBV27 to TRBJ2-3; the D is unclear. The germline V gene encodes CDR1 MNHEY and CDR2 SMNVEV (reference sequence). V gave up 6 bases and J gave up 14 bases, with 6 bases separating them. This CDR3 has 8 amino acids. The CDR3 DNA is TGTGCCAGCAGAGGCTCGTATTTT. Translation: CASRGSYF.

This chain joins TRBV5-4 and TRBJ2-7; a weak D match, TRBD1 (5 bases). Germline CDR1 and CDR2: SGHNT and YYREEE (reference sequence). This CDR3 comprises 13 residues. The V end was cut by 7 bases, the J end by 2 bases, with 13 bases between. CDR3 nucleotide sequence: TGTGCCAGCTCGACGACAGCCCCCTACGAGCAGTACTTC. It codes for CASSTTAPYEQYF.

The chain joins TRBV27 to TRBJ1-4; the match to TRBD1 covers 7 bases. The CDR3 is 13 amino acids. V shed 10 bases and J 0 bases; nucleotides not matched to a gene: 2. The V gene's germline CDR1 is MNHEY and CDR2 SMNVEV (reference sequence). The CDR3 sequence: CATQGATNEKLFF. DNA for the CDR3: TGTGCCACCCAGGGGGCAACTAATGAAAAACTGTTTTTT.

This rearrangement joins TRBV11-2 to TRBJ2-7; 7 bases agree with TRBD1. CDR1 SGHAT and CDR2 FQNNGV come from the germline V gene. This CDR3 comprises 14 residues. Trimming took 2 bases from V and 2 from J; bases not matched to a gene: 3. CDR3: CASSLNQGAYEQYF. DNA for the CDR3: TGTGCCAGCAGCTTAAACCAGGGGGCCTACGAGCAGTACTTC.

This chain uses TRBV7-2 with TRBJ2-1; 7 bases fit TRBD1. J gave up 5 bases and V 1 base, and 14 bases lay outside the gene matches. Germline V gene sequence: CDR1 SGHTA, CDR2 FQGNSA. The CDR3 sequence is 18 residues long. CDR3 residues: CASSLVDPGQLMDNEQFF. Written as DNA, the CDR3 is TGTGCCAGCAGCTTAGTCGACCCGGGACAGCTTATGGACAATGAGCAGTTCTTC.